The rows below give T cell receptor beta chains drawn from one sample of a study of blood T cell repertoires in COVID-19. The assay was immunoSEQ multiplex PCR, and TCRdb's table has in-frame clones only and misses some. Of about 37,000 clones in the sample, approximately 91% were seen once. The sequenced sample was peripheral blood. All receptors come from a human donor in a cohort sampled during active COVID-19. Each CDR3 is given with its conserved first and last residue. D genes are given only for firm matches. A clone size is listed for some rows: how often the clone was seen (once, few, many), or a class if it is expanded.

CDR3 DNA: TGCGCCAGCAGTCCGGACAGCGGCAATGAGCAGTTCTTC
CDR3 protein: CASSPDSGNEQFF
clone size: NA
J gene: TRBJ2-1
V gene: TRBV5-1
D gene: NA

CDR3 DNA: TGCGCCAGCAGCACGGACGGACTCGCTAGCACAGATACGCAGTATTTT
CDR3 protein: CASSTDGLASTDTQYF
clone size: NA
J gene: TRBJ2-3
V gene: TRBV5-1
D gene: NA

CDR3 DNA: TGTGCCTGGAGTTCCCCGGACAGGGTCCCTTACGAGCAGTACTTC
CDR3 protein: CAWSSPDRVPYEQYF
clone size: NA
J gene: TRBJ2-7
V gene: TRBV30
D gene: TRBD1

CDR3 DNA: TGTGCCAGCAGCTCCTTCGGGGGGGCCGGCACCGGGGAGCTGTTTTTT
CDR3 protein: CASSSFGGAGTGELFF
clone size: NA
J gene: TRBJ2-2
V gene: TRBV7-2
D gene: TRBD2

CDR3 DNA: TGTGCCAGCAGCGTAGGGGCAACGACAGGGGGCCAGGAGACCCAGTACTTC
CDR3 protein: CASSVGATTGGQETQYF
clone size: NA
J gene: TRBJ2-5
V gene: TRBV9
D gene: TRBD1

CDR3 DNA: TGTGCCAGCAGCCCACAGGGGGTTGGTTCACCCCTCCACTTT
CDR3 protein: CASSPQGVGSPLHF
clone size: few
J gene: TRBJ1-6
V gene: TRBV7-9
D gene: TRBD1

CDR3 DNA: TGTGCCAGCAGCACCCTCAAAACGAAGGGGGCGAAATCGCAGCCCCAGCATTTT
CDR3 protein: CASSTLKTKGAKSQPQHF
clone size: NA
J gene: TRBJ1-5
V gene: TRBV21-1
D gene: NA

CDR3 DNA: TGCGCCAGCAGTCCCCTAGCGGGGGGGTTTAATACGCAGTATTTT
CDR3 protein: CASSPLAGGFNTQYF
clone size: NA
J gene: TRBJ2-3
V gene: TRBV10-1
D gene: TRBD2

CDR3 DNA: TGTGCCAGCAGCGTAGGACAGACTCTGATGAGCACTGAAGCTTTCTTT
CDR3 protein: CASSVGQTLMSTEAFF
clone size: NA
J gene: TRBJ1-1
V gene: TRBV9
D gene: NA

CDR3 DNA: TGTGCCGTGCGGTCCCCCACTGAAGCTTTCTTT
CDR3 protein: CAVRSPTEAFF
clone size: NA
J gene: TRBJ1-1
V gene: TRBV3-1/TRBV3-2
D gene: NA

CDR3 DNA: TGTGCCAGCAGCTTACGGGGATATGGCTACACCTTC
CDR3 protein: CASSLRGYGYTF
clone size: NA
J gene: TRBJ1-2
V gene: TRBV7-6
D gene: NA

CDR3 DNA: TGTGCCAGCAGCCGAACACGGAACACCGGGGAGCTGTTTTTT
CDR3 protein: CASSRTRNTGELFF
clone size: NA
J gene: TRBJ2-2
V gene: TRBV5-6
D gene: NA

CDR3 DNA: TGTGCCACCAGTGACGCGACTGCGAGCTCCTACAATGAGCAGTTCTTC
CDR3 protein: CATSDATASSYNEQFF
clone size: NA
J gene: TRBJ2-1
V gene: TRBV24-1
D gene: NA